This T cell receptor beta chain originates from a study of T cells after yellow fever vaccination. TCRdb redid the calling of the 5' RACE reads with MiXCR, one entry per CDR3 protein. The sample contains hundreds of thousands of distinct CDR3 sequences, 9% to 15% of which appear only once. The CDR3 runs 17 residues. Trimming cost V 4 bases and J 7 bases, with 24 bases left between them. Germline V gene data show CDR1 as MGHDK and CDR2 as SYGVNS. The sequence was obtained from a man aged 25 to 40 who received the YFV17D yellow fever vaccine. The sample in question was PBMCs, obtained on the day of the yellow fever booster vaccination. The rearrangement joins TRBV25-1 to TRBJ2-3; possibly TRBD2 for D (6 bases). CDR3 coding DNA: TGTGCCAGCAGTGCCCATAGCCGGGAGAGGTATCCCCATACGCAGTATTTT. It codes for CASSAHSRERYPHTQYF.